This T cell receptor (beta chain) was documented in a study of cytomegalovirus exposure and HLA in healthy donors. The CDR3 totals 14 residues. J was trimmed by 1 base and V by 4 bases; bases with no gene match: 3. Germline values: CDR1 SGHNT, CDR2 YYREEE (reference sequence). This PCR relied on a set of 60 Vbeta primers and 13 Jbeta primers. Assay: immunoSEQ multiplex PCR; the TCRdb copy retains only in-frame clones and omits some. The data hold 150,000 or so clones, with just under 80% observed a single time. The source of this sequence is a woman aged 50 to 65 in good health and CMV-seropositive. Sequencing input: PBMCs. This chain connects TRBV5-4 to TRBJ2-5; the match to TRBD1 covers 8 bases. The chain's CDR3 is CASSPGTGQETQYF. CDR3 nucleotides: TGTGCCAGCAGCCCAGGGACAGGCCAAGAGACCCAGTACTTC. The full variable domain, with the rest looked up from reference TRBV5-4 and TRBJ2-5, is ETGVTQSPTHLIKTRGQQVTLRCSSQSGHNTVSWYQQALGQGPQFIFQYYREEENGRGNFPPRFSGLQFPNYSSELNVNALELDDSALYLCASSPGTGQETQYFGPGTRLLVL.